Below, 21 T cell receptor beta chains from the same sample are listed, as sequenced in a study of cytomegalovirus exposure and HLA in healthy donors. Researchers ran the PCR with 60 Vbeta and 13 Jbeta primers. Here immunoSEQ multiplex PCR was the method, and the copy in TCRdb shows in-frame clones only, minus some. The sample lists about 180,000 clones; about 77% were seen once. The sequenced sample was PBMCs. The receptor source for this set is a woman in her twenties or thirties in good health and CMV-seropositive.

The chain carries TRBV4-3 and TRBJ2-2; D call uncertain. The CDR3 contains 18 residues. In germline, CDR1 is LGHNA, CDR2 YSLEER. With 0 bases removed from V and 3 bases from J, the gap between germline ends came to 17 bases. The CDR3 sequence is CASSQENRAFAHTGELFF. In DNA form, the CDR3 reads TGCGCCAGCAGCCAAGAGAACAGAGCCTTCGCCCACACCGGGGAGCTGTTTTTT.

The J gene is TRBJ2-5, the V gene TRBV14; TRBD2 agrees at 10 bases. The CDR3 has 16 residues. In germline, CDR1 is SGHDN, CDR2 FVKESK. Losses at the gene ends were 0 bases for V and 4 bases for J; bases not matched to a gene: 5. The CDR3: CASSQDRAGGGETQYF. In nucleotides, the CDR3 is TGTGCCAGCAGCCAAGACCGAGCGGGGGGGGGAGAGACCCAGTACTTC. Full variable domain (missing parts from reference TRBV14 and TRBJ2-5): EAGVTQFPSHSVIEKGQTVTLRCDPISGHDNLYWYRRVMGKEIKFLLHFVKESKQDESGMPNNRFLAERTGGTYSTLKVQPAELEDSGVYFCASSQDRAGGGETQYFGPGTRLLVL.

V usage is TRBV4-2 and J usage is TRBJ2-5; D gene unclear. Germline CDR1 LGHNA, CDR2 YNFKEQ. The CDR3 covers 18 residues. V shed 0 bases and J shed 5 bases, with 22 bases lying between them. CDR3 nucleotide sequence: TGTGCCAGCAGCCAAGACGGGTTCGAAGGATGGAGACGGGAGACCCAGTACTTC. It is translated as CASSQDGFEGWRRETQYF.

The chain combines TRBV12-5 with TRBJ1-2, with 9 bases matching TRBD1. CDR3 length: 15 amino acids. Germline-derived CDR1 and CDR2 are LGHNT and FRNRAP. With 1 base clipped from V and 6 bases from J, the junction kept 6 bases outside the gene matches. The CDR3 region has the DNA TGTGCTAGTGGTTTGGGGGGACAGGGAGAGGATGGCTACACCTTC. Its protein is CASGLGGQGEDGYTF.

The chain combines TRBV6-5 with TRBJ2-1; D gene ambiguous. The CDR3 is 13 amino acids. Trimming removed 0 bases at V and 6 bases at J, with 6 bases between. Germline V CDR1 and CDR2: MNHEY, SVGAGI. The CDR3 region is CASSYSGSNEQFF. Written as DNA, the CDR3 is TGTGCCAGCAGTTACTCCGGGTCCAATGAGCAGTTCTTC.

In DNA, the CDR3 is TGCAGCGCAGACGACAGGGGCCGTTTCTACGGGGGAACAGATACGCAGTATTTT. Translated: CSADDRGRFYGGTDTQYF. The V and J genes are TRBV29-1 and TRBJ2-3; TRBD1 aligns across 8 bases. Trimming removed 7 bases from V and 3 bases from J; junction bases left unmatched: 21. This CDR3 is built from 18 residues. CDR1 and CDR2 (germline): SQVTM, ANQGSEA.

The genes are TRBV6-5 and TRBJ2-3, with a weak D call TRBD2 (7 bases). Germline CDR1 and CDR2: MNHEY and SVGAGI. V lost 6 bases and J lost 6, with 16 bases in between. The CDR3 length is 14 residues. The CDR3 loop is CASRAFGGADTQYF. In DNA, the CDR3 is TGTGCCAGCAGAGCCTTTGGGGGGGCGGATACGCAGTATTTT.

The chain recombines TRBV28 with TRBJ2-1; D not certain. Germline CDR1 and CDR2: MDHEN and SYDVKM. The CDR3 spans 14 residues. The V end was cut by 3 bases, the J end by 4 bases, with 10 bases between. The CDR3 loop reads CASSLSTPYNEQFF. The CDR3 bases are TGTGCCAGCAGTTTGTCGACACCTTACAATGAGCAGTTCTTC.

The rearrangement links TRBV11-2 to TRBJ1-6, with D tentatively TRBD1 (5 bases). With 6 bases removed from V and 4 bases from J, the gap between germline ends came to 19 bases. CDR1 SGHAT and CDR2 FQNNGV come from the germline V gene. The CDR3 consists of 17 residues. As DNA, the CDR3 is TGTGCCAGCAGGTCCCCAGGGAAGAGGTTTTATAATTCACCCCTCCACTTT. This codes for CASRSPGKRFYNSPLHF. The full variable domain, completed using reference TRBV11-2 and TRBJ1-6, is EAGVAQSPRYKIIEKRQSVAFWCNPISGHATLYWYQQILGQGPKLLIQFQNNGVVDDSQLPKDRFSAERLKGVDSTLKIQPAKLEDSAVYLCASRSPGKRFYNSPLHFGNGTRLTVT.

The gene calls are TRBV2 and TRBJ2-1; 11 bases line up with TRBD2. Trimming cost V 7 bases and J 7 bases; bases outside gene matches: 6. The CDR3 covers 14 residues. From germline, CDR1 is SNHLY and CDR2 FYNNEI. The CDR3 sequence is CASIKLAGGNEQFF. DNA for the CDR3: TGTGCCAGCATTAAGCTAGCGGGGGGTAATGAGCAGTTCTTC.

The CDR3 DNA follows: TGTGCCAGCACCATAACCCAGGGGAGCGCTGAAGCTTTCTTT. Translating it yields CASTITQGSAEAFF. The genes are TRBV6-1 and TRBJ1-1; tentatively, D is TRBD1 (6 bases). There are 14 residues in the CDR3. The germline V and J ends were trimmed by 7 bases and 6 bases, with 18 bases remaining between them. Germline V gene data show CDR1 as MNHNS and CDR2 as SASEGT.

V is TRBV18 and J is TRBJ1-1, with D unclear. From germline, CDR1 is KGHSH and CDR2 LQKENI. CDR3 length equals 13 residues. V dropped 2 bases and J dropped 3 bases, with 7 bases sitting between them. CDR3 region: CASSPGEYTEAFF. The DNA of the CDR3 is TGTGCCAGCTCACCAGGGGAGTACACTGAAGCTTTCTTT.

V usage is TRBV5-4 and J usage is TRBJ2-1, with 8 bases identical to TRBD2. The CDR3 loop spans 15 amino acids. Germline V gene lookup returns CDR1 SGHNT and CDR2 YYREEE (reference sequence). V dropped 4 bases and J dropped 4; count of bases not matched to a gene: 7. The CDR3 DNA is TGTGCCAGCAGCCAGAAAGCGGGGGCGTACAATGAGCAGTTCTTC. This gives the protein CASSQKAGAYNEQFF.

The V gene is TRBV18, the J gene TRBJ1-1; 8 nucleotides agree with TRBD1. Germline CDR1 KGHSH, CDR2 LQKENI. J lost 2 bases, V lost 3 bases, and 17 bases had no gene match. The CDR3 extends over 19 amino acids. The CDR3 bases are TGTGCCAGCTCACCGCGACGGCCCCGGGACAGGCCAACTAACACTGAAGCTTTCTTT. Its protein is CASSPRRPRDRPTNTEAFF.

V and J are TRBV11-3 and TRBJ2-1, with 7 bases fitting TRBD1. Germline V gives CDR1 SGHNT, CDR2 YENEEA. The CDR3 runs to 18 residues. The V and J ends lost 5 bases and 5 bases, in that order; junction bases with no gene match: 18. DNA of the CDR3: TGTGCCAGCAGCACCCAAAAACAACGACAGGGACCAAACAATGAGCAGTTCTTC. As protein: CASSTQKQRQGPNNEQFF. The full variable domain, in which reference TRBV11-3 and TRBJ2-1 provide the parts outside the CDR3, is EAGVVQSPRYKIIEKKQPVAFWCNPISGHNTLYWYLQNLGQGPELLIRYENEEAVDDSQLPKDRFSAERLKGVDSTLKIQPAELGDSAVYLCASSTQKQRQGPNNEQFFGPGTRLTVL.

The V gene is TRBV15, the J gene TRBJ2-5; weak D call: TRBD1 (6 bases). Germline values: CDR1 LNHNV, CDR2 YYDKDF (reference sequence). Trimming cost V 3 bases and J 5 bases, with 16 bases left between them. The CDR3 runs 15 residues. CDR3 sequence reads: CATSRGDGGGETQYF. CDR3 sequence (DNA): TGTGCCACCAGCAGGGGGGATGGGGGCGGGGAGACCCAGTACTTC. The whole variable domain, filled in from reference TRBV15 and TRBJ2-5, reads DAMVIQNPRYQVTQFGKPVTLSCSQTLNHNVMYWYQQKSSQAPKLLFHYYDKDFNNEADTPDNFQSRRPNTSFCFLDIRSPGLGDTAMYLCATSRGDGGGETQYFGPGTRLLVL.

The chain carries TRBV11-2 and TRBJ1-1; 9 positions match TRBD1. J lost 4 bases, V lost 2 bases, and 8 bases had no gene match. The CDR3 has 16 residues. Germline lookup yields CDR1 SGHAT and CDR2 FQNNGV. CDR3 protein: CASSLKGQGLITEAFF. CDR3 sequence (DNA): TGTGCCAGCAGCTTAAAGGGACAGGGCTTAATCACTGAAGCTTTCTTT. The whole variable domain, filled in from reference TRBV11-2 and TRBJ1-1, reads EAGVAQSPRYKIIEKRQSVAFWCNPISGHATLYWYQQILGQGPKLLIQFQNNGVVDDSQLPKDRFSAERLKGVDSTLKIQPAKLEDSAVYLCASSLKGQGLITEAFFGQGTRLTVV.

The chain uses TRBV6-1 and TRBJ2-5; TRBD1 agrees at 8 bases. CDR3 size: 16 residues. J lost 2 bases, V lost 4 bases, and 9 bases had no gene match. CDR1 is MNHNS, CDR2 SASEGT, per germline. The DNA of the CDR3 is TGTGCCAGCAGTGGGCTACAGGGGGGAGTTCAAGAGACCCAGTACTTC. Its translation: CASSGLQGGVQETQYF.

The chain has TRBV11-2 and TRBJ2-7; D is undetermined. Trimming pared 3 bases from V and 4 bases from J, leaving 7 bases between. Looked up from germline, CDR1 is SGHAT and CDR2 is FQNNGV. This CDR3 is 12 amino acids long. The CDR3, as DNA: TGTGCCAGCAGCTTCTTCTTATACGAGCAGTACTTC. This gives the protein CASSFFLYEQYF. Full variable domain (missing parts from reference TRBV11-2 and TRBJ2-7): EAGVAQSPRYKIIEKRQSVAFWCNPISGHATLYWYQQILGQGPKLLIQFQNNGVVDDSQLPKDRFSAERLKGVDSTLKIQPAKLEDSAVYLCASSFFLYEQYFGPGTRLTVT.

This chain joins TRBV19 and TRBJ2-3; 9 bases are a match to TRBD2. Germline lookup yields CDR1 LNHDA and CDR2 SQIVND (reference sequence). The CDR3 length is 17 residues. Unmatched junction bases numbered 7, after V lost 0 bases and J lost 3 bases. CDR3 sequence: CASSIDLGRGGTDTQYF. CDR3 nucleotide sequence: TGTGCCAGTAGTATAGACCTGGGGCGGGGGGGAACAGATACGCAGTATTTT.

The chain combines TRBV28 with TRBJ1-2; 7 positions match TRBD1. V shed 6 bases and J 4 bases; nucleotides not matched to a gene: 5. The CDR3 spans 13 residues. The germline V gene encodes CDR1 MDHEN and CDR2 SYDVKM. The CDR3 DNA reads TGTGCCAGCAGCACAGGACAGGCCTATGGCTACACCTTC. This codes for CASSTGQAYGYTF.